A single sample is the source of the 19 T cell receptor beta chains below, sequenced in a study of blood T cell repertoires in COVID-19. Measured with immunoSEQ multiplex PCR; TCRdb has only the in-frame clones, and not every one. This sample has about 210,000 clones; 65% to 90% occur once, and the top ten carry approximately 2.4%. Sequenced: peripheral blood. The receptors originated from a woman in her seventies with COVID-19, enrolled during active disease.

The chain has TRBV7-9 and TRBJ1-4; D might be TRBD1 (5 bases). This CDR3 has 14 residues. V lost 5 bases to trimming and J lost 8 bases, with 15 bases between them. Germline CDR1 and CDR2: SEHNR and FQNEAQ (reference sequence). This chain's CDR3 is CASSPQVIGEKLFF. CDR3 DNA sequence: TGTGCCAGCAGCCCACAGGTGATTGGGGAAAAACTGTTTTTT.

This chain joins TRBV28 and TRBJ1-2; D not resolved. Looked up from germline, CDR1 is MDHEN and CDR2 is SYDVKM. The CDR3 consists of 13 residues. Trimming removed 5 bases from V and 1 base from J, with 8 bases in between. The CDR3 spells CASSRGNNYGYTF. CDR3 nucleotides: TGTGCCAGCAGTCGTGGCAATAACTATGGCTACACCTTC.

The V and J genes are TRBV7-8 and TRBJ2-5, with 9 bases identical to TRBD2. The CDR3 totals 17 residues. The V segment lost 2 bases and the J segment 3 bases; nucleotides outside the gene matches: 10. Germline CDR1 reads SGHVS; CDR2 reads FQNEAQ. In nucleotides, the CDR3 is TGTGCCAGCAGCTTAACTTGGACTAGCGCACTGAAAGAGACCCAGTACTTC. Translated: CASSLTWTSALKETQYF.

This chain joins TRBV27 and TRBJ1-2; 7 nucleotides line up with TRBD1. CDR3 length equals 14 residues. V lost 4 bases to trimming and J lost 4 bases; unmatched junction nucleotides: 6. From germline, CDR1 is MNHEY and CDR2 SMNVEV (reference sequence). CDR3 region: CASSYTTGLYGYTF. The DNA of the CDR3 is TGTGCCAGCAGTTACACGACAGGGCTCTATGGCTACACCTTC.

The count of this clone is one. This chain joins TRBV24-1 and TRBJ1-2; D perhaps matches TRBD1 (5 bases). This CDR3 spans 14 amino acids. V lost 3 bases, J lost 2 bases, and 9 bases lay in between. Germline-derived CDR1 and CDR2 are KGHDR and SFDVKD. The DNA for the CDR3 is TGTGCCACCAGTGATGGGGGGGGGAACTATGGCTACACCTTC. It specifies CATSDGGGNYGYTF.

This chain joins TRBV12-3 or TRBV12-4 and TRBJ1-2; the D is unclear. The length of the CDR3 is 12 residues. Between the trimmed V and J ends, which lost 3 bases and 6 bases, there was a span of 8 bases. The CDR3, as DNA: TGTGCCAGCAGTTTCGCCGGGGATGGCTACACCTTC. It translates to CASSFAGDGYTF.

The rearrangement joins TRBV4-3 to TRBJ2-1; 10 positions agree with TRBD2. The V segment lost 4 bases and the J segment 9 bases; nucleotides outside the gene matches: 15. CDR1 is LGHNA, CDR2 YSLEER, per germline. The CDR3 spans 17 residues. CDR3 amino acids: CASSRVPSGGAISEQFF. In DNA, the CDR3 is TGCGCCAGCAGCCGGGTGCCCAGCGGGGGGGCCATTAGTGAGCAGTTCTTC.

The chain is built from TRBV5-6 and TRBJ2-3, with a possible D match to TRBD1 (7 bases). Germline V gene sequence: CDR1 SGHDT, CDR2 YYEEEE. V lost 4 bases and J lost 0, with 12 bases in between. The CDR3 length is 15 residues. CDR3 sequence reads: CASSMGGQSTDTQYF. CDR3 nucleotide sequence: TGTGCCAGCAGCATGGGGGGACAGAGCACAGATACGCAGTATTTT.

DNA of the CDR3: TGTGCCAGCAGCCGAGGGCCCAATGGCTACACCTTC. This sequence encodes CASSRGPNGYTF. The chain joins TRBV11-3 to TRBJ1-2; unclear D gene. Per the germline V gene, CDR1 is SGHNT and CDR2 is YENEEA. The CDR3 has 12 residues. V dropped 5 bases and J dropped 6 bases, with 10 bases sitting between them.

A single count supports this clone. This chain connects TRBV25-1 to TRBJ2-7; D may be TRBD2 (6 bases). V gave up 1 base and J gave up 5 bases, with 12 bases separating them. This CDR3 spans 14 amino acids. Germline CDR1 MGHDK, CDR2 SYGVNS. CDR3 bases: TGTGCCAGCAGTGAATTAGGCGGGAAGGACGAGCAGTACTTC. Translated: CASSELGGKDEQYF.

This clone turned up a few times. This chain uses TRBV19 with TRBJ2-1; 10 positions match TRBD2. Germline values: CDR1 LNHDA, CDR2 SQIVND (reference sequence). Unmatched junction bases numbered 6, after V lost 0 bases and J lost 10 bases. The length of the CDR3 is 15 residues. For the CDR3, the DNA is TGTGCCAGTAGTATAGAGGCTAGCGGGAGACGAGAGCAGTTCTTC. Protein: CASSIEASGRREQFF. Variable domain in full (rest from reference TRBV19 and TRBJ2-1): DGGITQSPKYLFRKEGQNVTLSCEQNLNHDAMYWYRQDPGQGLRLIYYSQIVNDFQKGDIAEGYSVSREKKESFPLTVTSAQKNPTAFYLCASSIEASGRREQFFGPGTRLTVL.

The chain is built from TRBV19 and TRBJ1-5; 11 bases agree with TRBD1. The CDR3 runs 15 residues. CDR1 is LNHDA and CDR2 is SQIVND in the germline V gene (reference sequence). V lost 5 bases and J lost 6; bases outside the gene matches: 6. CDR3 nucleotides: TGTGCCAGTAGTGAACGGACAGGGGGCGGTCAGCCCCAGCATTTT. Translated: CASSERTGGGQPQHF.

The CDR3 region is CASSLESEGKKLFF. The CDR3 DNA is TGCGCCAGCAGCTTGGAGTCCGAGGGCAAAAAACTGTTTTTT. The V gene is TRBV5-1, the J gene TRBJ1-4; D unresolved. The CDR3 spans 14 residues. Trimming took 0 bases from V and 9 from J, leaving 12 bases between them. CDR1 is SGHRS and CDR2 is YFSETQ in the germline V gene. The full variable domain, in which reference TRBV5-1 and TRBJ1-4 provide the parts outside the CDR3, is KAGVTQTPRYLIKTRGQQVTLSCSPISGHRSVSWYQQTPGQGLQFLFEYFSETQRNKGNFPGRFSGRQFSNSRSEMNVSTLELGDSALYLCASSLESEGKKLFFGSGTQLSVL.

V usage is TRBV7-2 and J usage is TRBJ2-1; tentative D call: TRBD2 (6 bases). The CDR3 loop spans 13 amino acids. CDR1 and CDR2 (germline): SGHTA, FQGNSA. V was pared by 3 bases and J by 4 bases, with 7 bases between. DNA for the CDR3: TGTGCCAGCAGCTTGGACTATTACAATGAGCAGTTCTTC. Amino acids: CASSLDYYNEQFF.

This clone has a handful of counts. The J gene is TRBJ2-7, the V gene TRBV4-3, with D unclear. V lost 0 bases and J lost 3, with 6 bases in between. This CDR3 comprises 13 residues. Germline loops: CDR1 LGHNA, CDR2 YSLEER. The CDR3 reads CASSQDLVYEQYF. The CDR3 region has the DNA TGCGCCAGCAGCCAAGATCTTGTCTACGAGCAGTACTTC.

V and J are TRBV4-2 and TRBJ2-5; tentative D call: TRBD2 (6 bases). V was trimmed by 4 bases and J by 2 bases, leaving 17 bases between them. The germline V gene encodes CDR1 LGHNA and CDR2 YNFKEQ. The CDR3 is 16 amino acids. CDR3 loop: CASSPRRALVQETQYF. CDR3 in DNA: TGTGCCAGCAGCCCGCGGAGGGCGCTCGTTCAAGAGACCCAGTACTTC.

The V gene is TRBV13, the J gene TRBJ2-7; 9 nucleotides line up with TRBD1. Germline V gene data show CDR1 as PRHDT and CDR2 as FYEKMQ (reference sequence). With 5 bases clipped from V and 0 bases from J, the junction kept 17 bases outside the gene matches. The CDR3 totals 19 residues. CDR3 protein: CASSPRGTGIIRSSYEQYF. CDR3 DNA sequence: TGTGCCAGCAGCCCCCGCGGGACAGGGATTATACGGAGCTCCTACGAGCAGTACTTC.

The chain carries TRBV9 and TRBJ2-7; possibly TRBD2 for D (5 bases). V lost 2 bases and J lost 1, with 10 bases in between. There are 14 residues in the CDR3. Per the germline V gene, CDR1 is SGDLS and CDR2 is YYNGEE. CDR3 DNA: TGTGCCAGCAGCGTTTCCCTAGCTTCCTACGAGCAGTACTTC. This encodes CASSVSLASYEQYF.

This clone was counted between two and nine times. This chain uses TRBV2 with TRBJ1-6; 7 nucleotides align to TRBD1. CDR3 length: 17 residues. In germline, CDR1 is SNHLY, CDR2 FYNNEI. V lost 4 bases to trimming and J lost 0 bases; unmatched junction nucleotides: 6. Here the CDR3 DNA reads TGTGCCAGCAGTGCAGGGGGGTACAGCTCCTATAATTCACCCCTCCACTTT. The encoded protein is CASSAGGYSSYNSPLHF.